This T cell receptor beta chain was sequenced for a study of shared clonotypes between healthy human individuals. Study results and caveats: Generally, estimated richness proved larger in naive subsets than it did in memory subsets. Compared with clonotypes that all four donors shared, non-shared clonotypes had lower generation probabilities.

A note on this clone: The antigen is unknown.

Naive CD8 cells lacked CD45RO and underwent positive selection for CCR7, leaving out terminally differentiated effector memory CD45RA+ cells. V shed 5 bases and J 1 base; nucleotides not matched to a gene: 7. Germline assignment: CDR1 SGHTA and CDR2 FQGTGA. This CDR3 has 18 residues. The repertoire was sequenced with immunoSEQ multiplex PCR; TCRdb's copy has only in-frame clones and lacks some. The sample lists 760,000 or so clones; about 96% were seen once. This chain links TRBV7-3 with TRBJ2-1, with 14 nucleotides matching TRBD2. The sample comprised naive CD8+ T cells sorted from blood. The sequence derives from a man aged 25 to 40 in good health. CDR3 loop: CASSQGLAGELSYNEQFF. The CDR3 DNA reads TGTGCCAGCAGCCAGGGACTAGCGGGAGAGTTATCCTACAATGAGCAGTTCTTC.